This T cell receptor beta chain was captured in a study of blood T cell repertoires in COVID-19. Per the original methods: Amplified reference gene primers provided the basis for estimating nucleated cell counts. TCRdb's table, derived via immunoSEQ multiplex PCR, lists solely in-frame clones and lacks some. V and J calls and clone size are given by that table; D and trimming were obtained from the DNA. The data hold roughly 300,000 clones, with more than 90% observed a single time. V was trimmed by 0 bases and J by 4 bases, leaving 7 bases between them. The CDR3 runs 15 residues. CDR1 is LGHNA and CDR2 is YNFKEQ in the germline V gene.

The chain employs TRBV4-2 and TRBJ1-6; D is perhaps TRBD1 (5 bases). Sequenced sample: PBMCs or T cells enriched from blood (not recorded which). This TCR derives from a woman under 40 who had recovered from COVID-19. The CDR3 DNA reads TGTGCCAGCAGCCAAGACCAGGGATATAATTCACCCCTCCACTTT. Its translation: CASSQDQGYNSPLHF.